The 18 T cell receptor beta chains below come from one sample, sequenced in a study of high-grade serous ovarian cancer treatment subgroups. Assay used: immunoSEQ multiplex PCR; TCRdb lists only in-frame clones, some missing. Here the sample spans approximately 6,200 clones, about 76% being singletons. The tumor samples were collected prior to definitive surgery or chemotherapy. The sequenced sample was tumor tissue. All receptors come from a human donor with high-grade serous ovarian cancer.

The chain combines TRBV10-1 with TRBJ2-3; 11 positions match TRBD2. Germline V gives CDR1 WNHNN, CDR2 SYGVQD (reference sequence). With 4 bases clipped from V and 6 bases from J, the junction kept 6 bases outside the gene matches. The CDR3 runs 15 residues. The CDR3 region has the DNA TGCGCCAGCAGTGGTAGCGGGGGGGCATCGGATACGCAGTATTTT. It encodes CASSGSGGASDTQYF.

This chain's CDR3 is CASSLTGQGHGYTF. The CDR3 nucleotides are TGTGCCAGCAGCTTAACCGGACAGGGACATGGCTACACCTTC. This chain uses TRBV7-8 with TRBJ1-2; TRBD1 agrees at 8 bases. The CDR3 runs to 14 residues. CDR1 is SGHVS and CDR2 is FQNEAQ in the germline V gene. J lost 6 bases, V lost 2 bases, and 5 bases had no gene match.

This chain joins TRBV6-1 and TRBJ2-5; D possibly corresponds to TRBD2 (6 bases). V dropped 6 bases and J dropped 4 bases, with 12 bases sitting between them. The CDR3 consists of 13 residues. Per the germline V gene, CDR1 is MNHNS and CDR2 is SASEGT. The CDR3 here is CASSPGLTETQYF. CDR3 coding DNA: TGTGCCAGCAGCCCGGGACTTACAGAGACCCAGTACTTC.

This clone was observed once. V usage is TRBV5-5 and J usage is TRBJ1-4; D is unresolved. Germline V lookup: CDR1 SGHKS, CDR2 YYEKEE (reference sequence). The germline V and J ends were trimmed by 0 bases and 7 bases, with 13 bases remaining between them. The CDR3 runs to 15 residues. The CDR3 here is CASSLGPTASEKLFF. CDR3 sequence (DNA): TGTGCCAGCAGCTTGGGTCCAACGGCGAGTGAAAAACTGTTTTTT.

Written as DNA, the CDR3 is TGTGCCAGCAGTTACACTAGCGGGGGGATGTTCTTC. Its translation is CASSYTSGGMFF. The chain recombines TRBV28 with TRBJ2-1, with 12 bases aligning to TRBD2. V shed 4 bases and J 15 bases; nucleotides not matched to a gene: 4. This CDR3 contains 12 residues. From germline, CDR1 is MDHEN and CDR2 SYDVKM.

The V and J genes are TRBV5-1 and TRBJ1-4; TRBD1 agrees at 9 bases. CDR3 length: 14 residues. CDR1 and CDR2 from the germline V gene are SGHRS and YFSETQ. Unmatched junction bases numbered 9, after V lost 4 bases and J lost 11 bases. The CDR3 spells CASSVGTGLEKLFF. CDR3 in DNA: TGCGCCAGCAGCGTAGGGACAGGGCTTGAGAAACTGTTTTTT.

The chain couples TRBV6-6 to TRBJ1-6; possibly TRBD1 for D (6 bases). The CDR3 has 16 amino acids. V shed 0 bases and J shed 7 bases, with 13 bases lying between them. Germline V gives CDR1 MNHNY, CDR2 SVGAGI (reference sequence). This chain's CDR3 is CASSYSGQGSNSPLHF. In DNA, the CDR3 is TGTGCCAGCAGTTACTCCGGGCAGGGGTCGAATTCACCCCTCCACTTT.

The chain carries TRBV19 and TRBJ1-4; D gene uncertain. The CDR3 spans 13 residues. Trimming removed 4 bases from V and 0 bases from J, with 3 bases in between. Germline V CDR1 and CDR2: LNHDA, SQIVND (reference sequence). Written as DNA, the CDR3 is TGTGCCAGTAGTAAGACAACTAATGAAAAACTGTTTTTT. Translated: CASSKTTNEKLFF.

The chain carries TRBV4-2 and TRBJ1-6, with unresolved D. Germline CDR1 and CDR2: LGHNA and YNFKEQ. This CDR3 is built from 13 residues. Trimming stripped 2 bases from V and 9 bases from J, with 8 bases between. CDR3 residues: CASSQTKGSPLHF. The CDR3 nucleotides read TGTGCCAGCAGCCAAACGAAGGGTTCACCCCTCCACTTT.

This clone has only one observation. CDR3 DNA: TGTGCCAGCAGTTTATTTACAGGGTCGAACACTGAAGCTTTCTTT. It encodes CASSLFTGSNTEAFF. This chain joins TRBV27 and TRBJ1-1; perhaps TRBD1 as D (6 bases). CDR3 length equals 15 residues. Germline assignment: CDR1 MNHEY and CDR2 SMNVEV (reference sequence). The V end was cut by 1 base, the J end by 1 base, with 10 bases between.

Here the CDR3 DNA reads TGTGCCAGCAGCTTGACAGGGGTAGTCTATGGCTACACCTTC. It encodes CASSLTGVVYGYTF. The chain recombines TRBV7-9 with TRBJ1-2, with 8 bases identical to TRBD1. The trim removed 3 bases at V and 4 bases at J, leaving 4 bases unmatched. The CDR3 is made up of 14 amino acids. Germline V lookup: CDR1 SEHNR, CDR2 FQNEAQ (reference sequence). The full variable domain, its missing parts supplied by reference TRBV7-9 and TRBJ1-2, is DTGVSQNPRHKITKRGQNVTFRCDPISEHNRLYWYRQTLGQGPEFLTYFQNEAQLEKSRLLSDRFSAERPKGSFSTLEIQRTEQGDSAMYLCASSLTGVVYGYTFGSGTRLTVV.

V is TRBV18 and J is TRBJ2-3; the D gene is possibly TRBD1 (6 bases). V dropped 2 bases and J dropped 3 bases, with 12 bases sitting between them. The CDR3 is made up of 15 amino acids. Germline V gene sequence: CDR1 KGHSH, CDR2 LQKENI. The chain's CDR3 is CASSPVQGGTDTQYF. Written as DNA, the CDR3 is TGTGCCAGCTCACCAGTACAGGGCGGGACAGATACGCAGTATTTT.

In its sample, this clone was seen once. The CDR3 sequence: CASSFVRGGDEKLFF. The CDR3 DNA reads as TGTGCCAGCAGCTTTGTCAGGGGCGGGGATGAAAAACTGTTTTTT. The chain uses TRBV7-9 and TRBJ1-4; maybe TRBD1 (6 bases). Trimming removed 3 bases at V and 6 bases at J, with 14 bases between. Germline values: CDR1 SEHNR, CDR2 FQNEAQ (reference sequence). CDR3 length equals 15 residues. Complete variable domain (other parts from reference TRBV7-9 and TRBJ1-4): DTGVSQNPRHKITKRGQNVTFRCDPISEHNRLYWYRQTLGQGPEFLTYFQNEAQLEKSRLLSDRFSAERPKGSFSTLEIQRTEQGDSAMYLCASSFVRGGDEKLFFGSGTQLSVL.

The V and J genes are TRBV18 and TRBJ2-3, with D unresolved. This CDR3 contains 15 residues. The V and J ends lost 0 bases and 6 bases respectively, with 13 bases between them. Germline loops: CDR1 KGHSH, CDR2 LQKENI. CDR3 nucleotide sequence: TGTGCCAGCTCACCACCGGGCAGTATGCGGGATACGCAGTATTTT. Protein: CASSPPGSMRDTQYF.

This chain joins TRBV5-1 and TRBJ2-5, with D possibly being TRBD1 or TRBD2 (6 bases each). The CDR3 sequence is 15 residues long. V was clipped by 3 bases and J by 4 bases, with 16 bases between them. Germline V gene sequence: CDR1 SGHRS, CDR2 YFSETQ. The CDR3: CASSSSGAPSETQYF. CDR3 sequence (DNA): TGCGCCAGCAGCTCCTCGGGGGCCCCCTCAGAGACCCAGTACTTC.

The chain employs TRBV19 and TRBJ2-3; D remains ambiguous. Germline lookup yields CDR1 LNHDA and CDR2 SQIVND (reference sequence). The CDR3 extends over 14 amino acids. The V and J ends lost 7 bases and 0 bases respectively, with 11 bases between them. CDR3 residues: CASMCRKSTDTQYF. CDR3 bases: TGTGCCAGTATGTGTAGGAAGAGCACAGATACGCAGTATTTT.

The J gene is TRBJ1-2, the V gene TRBV2, with a tentative D call TRBD1 (6 bases). The CDR3 is 15 amino acids. Germline CDR1 is SNHLY and CDR2 is FYNNEI. V was cut by 6 bases and J by 0 bases, with 14 bases left in between. CDR3: CASRANREANYGYTF. Written as DNA, the CDR3 is TGTGCCAGCAGGGCAAACAGGGAGGCTAACTATGGCTACACCTTC.

Here the CDR3 DNA reads TGTGCCAGCAGCAAAAGGGCCTATCTCTCCTACGAGCAGTACTTC. Translating it yields CASSKRAYLSYEQYF. The gene calls are TRBV7-2 and TRBJ2-7; D uncertain. The CDR3 has 15 residues. V dropped 5 bases and J dropped 0 bases, with 14 bases sitting between them. Germline CDR1 SGHTA, CDR2 FQGNSA.